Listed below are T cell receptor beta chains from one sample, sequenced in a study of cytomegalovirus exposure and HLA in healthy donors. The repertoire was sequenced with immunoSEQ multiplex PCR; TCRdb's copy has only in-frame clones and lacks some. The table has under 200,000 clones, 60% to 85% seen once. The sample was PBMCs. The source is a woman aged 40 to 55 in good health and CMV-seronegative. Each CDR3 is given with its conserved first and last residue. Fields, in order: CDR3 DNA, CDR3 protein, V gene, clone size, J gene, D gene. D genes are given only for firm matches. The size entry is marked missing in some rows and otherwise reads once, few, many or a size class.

TGTGCCAGCAGTCCCGCGACAGGGGTGAACACTGAAGCTTTCTTT CASSPATGVNTEAFF TRBV27 NA TRBJ1-1 TRBD1
TGTGCCAGCATCCCGGTAGCGCGCACAGATACGCAGTATTTT CASIPVARTDTQYF TRBV7-9 NA TRBJ2-3 NA
TGTGCCAGCAGTCCCTACCGTGCAACTAATGAAAAACTGTTTTTT CASSPYRATNEKLFF TRBV2 NA TRBJ1-4 NA
TGTGCCAGCAGTCGCAGGGTTGAAGCTTTCTTT CASSRRVEAFF TRBV2 once TRBJ1-1 NA
TGTGCCAGCAGCTTAGTATCAGGGGGCTATGGCTACACCTTC CASSLVSGGYGYTF TRBV11-2 NA TRBJ1-2 TRBD1
TGTGCCAGCAGTTTGTTAGGGACACGCCGTAATTCACCCCTCCACTTT CASSLLGTRRNSPLHF TRBV6-5 NA TRBJ1-6 NA
TGCGCCAGCAGCCACTTAGCGGGCCCGAGGGGCGAGCAGTACTTC CASSHLAGPRGEQYF TRBV4-1 NA TRBJ2-7 TRBD2
TGTGCCAGCAGCTCGTATATGGACTCCTACTATGGCTACACCTTC CASSSYMDSYYGYTF TRBV5-6 NA TRBJ1-2 NA
TGTGCCAGCGGGGGGACAGGTCTCTACGAGCAGTACTTC CASGGTGLYEQYF TRBV2 NA TRBJ2-7 TRBD1
TGTGCCAGCAGCTTGGCCCGTAATGGCTACACCTTC CASSLARNGYTF TRBV7-9 NA TRBJ1-2 NA
TGTGCCAGCAGTGAGGCGGCAACCTCTCAGCATTTT CASSEAATSQHF TRBV6-6 NA TRBJ1-5 NA
TGCGCCAGCAGTGATGGGGGGAGCAATCAGCCCCAGCATTTT CASSDGGSNQPQHF TRBV10-1 NA TRBJ1-5 NA
TGTGCCAGCAGCTCGGGACAGGGTTATAGCAATCAGCCCCAGCATTTT CASSSGQGYSNQPQHF TRBV5-8 few TRBJ1-5 TRBD1
TGTGCCAGCAGGCTGGCCCTAGGCACCGGGGAGCTGTTTTTT CASRLALGTGELFF TRBV2 few TRBJ2-2 NA